One and the same sample provided the 16 T cell receptor beta chains below, sequenced in a study of cytomegalovirus exposure and HLA in healthy donors. Sequencing used immunoSEQ multiplex PCR; TCRdb keeps in-frame clones, though not all of them. The table lists approximately 160,000 clones, 84% of them singletons. The sequenced sample was PBMCs. The source is a young man in good health and CMV-seropositive.

The chain recombines TRBV27 with TRBJ1-1; the match to TRBD1 covers 7 bases. This CDR3 is built from 17 residues. Unmatched junction bases numbered 12, after V lost 4 bases and J lost 1 base. Germline loops: CDR1 MNHEY, CDR2 SMNVEV (reference sequence). CDR3 sequence reads: CASSSSLRGVGNTEAFF. The CDR3 DNA reads as TGTGCCAGCAGTTCATCCCTCAGGGGGGTGGGGAACACTGAAGCTTTCTTT.

The chain carries TRBV28 and TRBJ2-7; D is perhaps TRBD2 (5 bases). The CDR3 has 12 residues. Germline V gene sequence: CDR1 MDHEN, CDR2 SYDVKM. Trimming cost V 10 bases and J 3 bases, with 13 bases left between them. Written as DNA, the CDR3 is TGTGCCACCTCGACTGACTACTACGAGCAGTACTTC. Its translation: CATSTDYYEQYF.

This clone appeared once. The chain employs TRBV27 and TRBJ2-7; D unclear. CDR3 length equals 16 residues. The V end lost 3 bases, the J end lost 1 base, and 16 bases lay between the germline ends. Germline CDR1 is MNHEY and CDR2 is SMNVEV (reference sequence). The CDR3 sequence is CASSLVLSDRSYEQYF. The CDR3, as DNA: TGTGCCAGCAGTTTGGTACTCTCCGATAGATCCTACGAGCAGTACTTC.

The chain recombines TRBV28 with TRBJ1-5, with a possible D match to TRBD1 (5 bases). This CDR3 has 16 residues. With 3 bases removed from V and 4 bases from J, the gap between germline ends came to 16 bases. The germline gives CDR1 MDHEN, CDR2 SYDVKM. The CDR3 here is CASSLPGRSRNQPQHF. In nucleotides, the CDR3 is TGTGCCAGCAGTTTGCCAGGGCGCTCGAGGAATCAGCCCCAGCATTTT.

The chain couples TRBV7-9 to TRBJ1-1; weak D call: TRBD1 (5 bases). This CDR3 is 14 amino acids long. Trimming left V 6 bases short and J 1 base short, with 12 bases between. The germline gives CDR1 SEHNR, CDR2 FQNEAQ (reference sequence). CDR3 DNA: TGTGCCAGCAGACTATCTAGGGGGAACACTGAAGCTTTCTTT. Protein: CASRLSRGNTEAFF.

This chain joins TRBV4-2 and TRBJ2-3; 12 nucleotides line up with TRBD2. CDR1 and CDR2 (germline): LGHNA, YNFKEQ. Germline trimming cut 4 bases from V and 6 bases from J; bases unmatched to any gene: 2. CDR3 size: 14 residues. The CDR3 sequence: CASSPGLAGDTQYF. The CDR3 coding sequence is TGTGCCAGCAGCCCAGGACTAGCGGGGGATACGCAGTATTTT.

CDR3 in DNA: TGTGCCAGCACAACCCCTAGCGGGGTAGGGGTAACAGATACGCAGTATTTT. Amino acid sequence: CASTTPSGVGVTDTQYF. The chain combines TRBV9 with TRBJ2-3; 9 nucleotides align to TRBD2. From germline, CDR1 is SGDLS and CDR2 YYNGEE. The CDR3 spans 17 residues. Trimming removed 6 bases from V and 3 bases from J; junction bases left unmatched: 14.

The rearrangement uses TRBV10-3 and TRBJ2-7, with 9 nucleotides matching TRBD2. V dropped 4 bases and J dropped 3; count of bases not matched to a gene: 4. Looked up from germline, CDR1 is ENHRY and CDR2 is SYGVKD. The CDR3 is 14 amino acids. CDR3 nucleotides: TGTGCCATCAGTGGACTAGCGGAGTTCTACGAGCAGTACTTC. It translates to CAISGLAEFYEQYF.

This chain links TRBV11-3 with TRBJ2-1, with 11 nucleotides matching TRBD2. The junction had 5 bases not matched to a gene; V was cut back by 4 bases and J by 3 bases. The CDR3 sequence is 16 residues long. CDR1 SGHNT and CDR2 YENEEA come from the germline V gene. The CDR3 DNA reads TGTGCCAGCAGCTCGGGACTAGCGGAAGTCTACAATGAGCAGTTCTTC. Protein sequence: CASSSGLAEVYNEQFF.

The rearrangement links TRBV9 to TRBJ2-7, with D perhaps TRBD1 (6 bases). Trimming removed 0 bases from V and 3 bases from J, with 28 bases in between. This CDR3 is built from 20 residues. Germline assignment: CDR1 SGDLS and CDR2 YYNGEE. This chain's CDR3 is CASSVGPGVTDRLLGYEQYF. The CDR3 DNA follows: TGTGCCAGCAGCGTAGGACCAGGGGTGACGGACAGACTCTTGGGCTACGAGCAGTACTTC.

The V gene is TRBV2, the J gene TRBJ2-7; no firm D call. Germline V gene sequence: CDR1 SNHLY, CDR2 FYNNEI. This CDR3 is built from 12 residues. V was pared by 4 bases and J by 2 bases, with 6 bases between. The CDR3 reads CASSVDTYEQYF. CDR3 nucleotide sequence: TGTGCCAGCAGTGTAGATACCTACGAGCAGTACTTC.

This chain uses TRBV28 with TRBJ2-7, with 9 bases matching TRBD1. The CDR3 extends over 16 amino acids. Germline trimming cut 4 bases from V and 3 bases from J; bases unmatched to any gene: 10. The germline V gene encodes CDR1 MDHEN and CDR2 SYDVKM. CDR3 sequence: CASSSTGTGRYYEQYF. Written as DNA, the CDR3 is TGTGCCAGCAGTTCAACCGGGACAGGGAGGTACTACGAGCAGTACTTC. The full variable domain, completed using reference TRBV28 and TRBJ2-7, is DVKVTQSSRYLVKRTGEKVFLECVQDMDHENMFWYRQDPGLGLRLIYFSYDVKMKEKGDIPEGYSVSREKKERFSLILESASTNQTSMYLCASSSTGTGRYYEQYFGPGTRLTVT.

This sequence joins TRBV11-2 and TRBJ2-7; 8 positions agree with TRBD1. This CDR3 is built from 15 residues. CDR1 and CDR2 (germline): SGHAT, FQNNGV. Germline trimming cut 1 base from V and 3 bases from J; bases unmatched to any gene: 5. CDR3 in DNA: TGTGCCAGCAGCTTAGCGTCAGGGGGCAACTACGAGCAGTACTTC. Translation: CASSLASGGNYEQYF.

The genes are TRBV11-2 and TRBJ2-1, with D possibly being TRBD2 (6 bases). V gave up 5 bases and J gave up 6 bases, with 8 bases separating them. This CDR3 region has 12 residues. Germline values: CDR1 SGHAT, CDR2 FQNNGV. The CDR3 DNA follows: TGTGCCAGCAGCACTAGCCCCAATGAGCAGTTCTTC. Protein sequence: CASSTSPNEQFF.

This clone has only a few counts. The rearrangement links TRBV29-1 to TRBJ2-7; a weak D match, TRBD1 (6 bases). This CDR3 is built from 11 residues. Germline V lookup: CDR1 SQVTM, CDR2 ANQGSEA. Trimming shortened V by 6 bases and J by 4 bases, and 10 bases separated the two germline ends. The CDR3 DNA follows: TGCAGCGTCAAAACAGGGTACGAGCAGTACTTC. Amino acid sequence: CSVKTGYEQYF.

Turning to this clone: A read error may account for a junction end that differs from germline. The rearrangement links TRBV7-2 to TRBJ2-5; maybe TRBD2 (5 bases). The CDR3 covers 15 residues. Germline loops: CDR1 SGHTA, CDR2 FQGNSA. The CDR3 bases are TGTGCCAGCAGCTTATCTACGAGGGCCCAAGGGACCCAGTACTTC. It translates to CASSLSTRAQGTQYF.